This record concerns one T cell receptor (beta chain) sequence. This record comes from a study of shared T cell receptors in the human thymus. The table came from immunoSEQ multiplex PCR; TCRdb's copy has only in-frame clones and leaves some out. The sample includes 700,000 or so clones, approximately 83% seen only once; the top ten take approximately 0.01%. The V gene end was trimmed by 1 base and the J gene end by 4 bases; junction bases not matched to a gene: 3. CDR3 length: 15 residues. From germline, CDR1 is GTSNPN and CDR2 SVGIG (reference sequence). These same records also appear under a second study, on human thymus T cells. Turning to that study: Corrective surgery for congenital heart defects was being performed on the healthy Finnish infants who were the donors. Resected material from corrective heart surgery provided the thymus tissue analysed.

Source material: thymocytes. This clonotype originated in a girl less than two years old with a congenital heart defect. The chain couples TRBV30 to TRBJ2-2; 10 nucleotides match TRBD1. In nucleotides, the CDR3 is TGTGCCTGGAGTGGGGACAGGGGAGGCACCGGGGAGCTGTTTTTT. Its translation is CAWSGDRGGTGELFF.